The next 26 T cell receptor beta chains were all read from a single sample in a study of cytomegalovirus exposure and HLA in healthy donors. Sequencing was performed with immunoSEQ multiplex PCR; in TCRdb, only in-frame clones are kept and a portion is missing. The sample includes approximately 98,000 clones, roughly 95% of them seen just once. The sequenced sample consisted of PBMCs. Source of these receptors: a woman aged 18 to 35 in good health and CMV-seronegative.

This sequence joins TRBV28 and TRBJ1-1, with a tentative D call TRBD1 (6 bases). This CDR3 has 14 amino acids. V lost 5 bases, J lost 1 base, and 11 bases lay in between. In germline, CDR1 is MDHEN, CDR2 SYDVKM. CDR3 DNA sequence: TGTGCCAGCAGTCTTCAGGACAGGAACACTGAAGCTTTCTTT. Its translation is CASSLQDRNTEAFF.

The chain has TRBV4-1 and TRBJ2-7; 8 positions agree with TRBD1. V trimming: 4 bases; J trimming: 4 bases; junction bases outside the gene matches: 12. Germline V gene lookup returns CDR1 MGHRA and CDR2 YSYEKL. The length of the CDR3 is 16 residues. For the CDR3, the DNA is TGCGCCAGCAGCCTTAAGGCGACAGGGGCCCCTTACGAGCAGTACTTC. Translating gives CASSLKATGAPYEQYF.

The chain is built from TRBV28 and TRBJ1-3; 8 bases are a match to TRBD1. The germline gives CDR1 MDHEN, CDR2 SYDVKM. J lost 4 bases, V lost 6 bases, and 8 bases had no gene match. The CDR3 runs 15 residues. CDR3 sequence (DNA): TGTGCCAGCAGCCGACCCCGGACAGGGGGAAACACCATATATTTT. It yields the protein CASSRPRTGGNTIYF.

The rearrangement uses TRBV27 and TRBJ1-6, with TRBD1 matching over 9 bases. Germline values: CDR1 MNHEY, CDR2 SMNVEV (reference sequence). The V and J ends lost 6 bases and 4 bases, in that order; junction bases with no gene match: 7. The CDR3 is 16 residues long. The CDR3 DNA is TGTGCCAGCAGGTCAACCGGGACAGGGTATAATTCACCCCTCCACTTT. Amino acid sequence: CASRSTGTGYNSPLHF.

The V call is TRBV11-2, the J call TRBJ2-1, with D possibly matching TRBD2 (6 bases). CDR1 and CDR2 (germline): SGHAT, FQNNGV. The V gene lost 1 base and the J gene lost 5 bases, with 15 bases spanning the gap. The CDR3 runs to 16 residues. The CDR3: CASSLVGLAWDNEQFF. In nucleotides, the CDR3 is TGTGCCAGCAGCTTAGTCGGCCTAGCGTGGGACAATGAGCAGTTCTTC. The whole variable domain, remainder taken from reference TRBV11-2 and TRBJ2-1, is EAGVAQSPRYKIIEKRQSVAFWCNPISGHATLYWYQQILGQGPKLLIQFQNNGVVDDSQLPKDRFSAERLKGVDSTLKIQPAKLEDSAVYLCASSLVGLAWDNEQFFGPGTRLTVL.

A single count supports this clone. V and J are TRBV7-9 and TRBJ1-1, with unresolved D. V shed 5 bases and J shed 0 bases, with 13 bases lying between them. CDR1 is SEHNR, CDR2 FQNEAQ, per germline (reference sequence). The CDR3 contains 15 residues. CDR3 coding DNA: TGTGCCAGCAGCCACAAACCGGGAGTGAACACTGAAGCTTTCTTT. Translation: CASSHKPGVNTEAFF.

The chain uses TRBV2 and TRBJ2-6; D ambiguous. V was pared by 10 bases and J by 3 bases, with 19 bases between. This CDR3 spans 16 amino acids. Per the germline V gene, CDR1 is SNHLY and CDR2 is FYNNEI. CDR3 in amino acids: CANERKEAYGANVLTF. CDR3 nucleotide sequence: TGTGCCAACGAAAGGAAAGAGGCGTATGGGGCCAACGTCCTGACTTTC.

The CDR3 here is CASSPLPGQENTEAFF. In DNA, the CDR3 is TGTGCCAGCAGCCCCCTACCAGGACAGGAGAACACTGAAGCTTTCTTT. This chain connects TRBV7-9 to TRBJ1-1; 7 bases align to TRBD1. The CDR3 spans 16 residues. The V gene end was trimmed by 5 bases and the J gene end by 1 base; junction bases not matched to a gene: 10. CDR1 and CDR2 (germline): SEHNR, FQNEAQ (reference sequence). The variable domain in full, completed from reference TRBV7-9 and TRBJ1-1, reads DTGVSQNPRHKITKRGQNVTFRCDPISEHNRLYWYRQTLGQGPEFLTYFQNEAQLEKSRLLSDRFSAERPKGSFSTLEIQRTEQGDSAMYLCASSPLPGQENTEAFFGQGTRLTVV.

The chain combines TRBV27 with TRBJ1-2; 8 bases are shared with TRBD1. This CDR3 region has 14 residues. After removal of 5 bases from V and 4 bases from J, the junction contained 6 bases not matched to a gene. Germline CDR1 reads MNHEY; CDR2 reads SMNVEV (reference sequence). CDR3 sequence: CASSPRTGPYGYTF. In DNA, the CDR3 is TGTGCCAGCAGTCCAAGGACAGGGCCCTATGGCTACACCTTC.

The CDR3 is CASSPRLAGGLQGMQFF. Here the CDR3 DNA reads TGTGCCAGCTCACCGCGACTAGCGGGGGGCCTCCAGGGAATGCAGTTCTTC. This sequence joins TRBV18 and TRBJ2-1; 13 bases are a match to TRBD2. CDR1 is KGHSH, CDR2 LQKENI, per germline. This CDR3 is 17 amino acids long. The V segment lost 3 bases and the J segment 12 bases; nucleotides outside the gene matches: 14.

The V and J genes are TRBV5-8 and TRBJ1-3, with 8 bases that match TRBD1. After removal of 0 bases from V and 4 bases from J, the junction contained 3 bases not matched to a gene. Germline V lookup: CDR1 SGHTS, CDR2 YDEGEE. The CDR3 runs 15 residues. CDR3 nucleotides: TGTGCCAGCAGCTTGGGGACAGGGTCCGGAAACACCATATATTTT. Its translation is CASSLGTGSGNTIYF.

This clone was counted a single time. For the CDR3, the DNA is TGTGCCACCAGCAGAGTAGGGGGGGGCCGTTACGAGCAGTACTTC. Translation gives CATSRVGGGRYEQYF. This rearrangement joins TRBV15 to TRBJ2-7; perhaps TRBD2 as D (7 bases). Trimming cost V 1 base and J 4 bases, with 14 bases left between them. This CDR3 region has 15 residues. Germline CDR1 LNHNV, CDR2 YYDKDF (reference sequence).

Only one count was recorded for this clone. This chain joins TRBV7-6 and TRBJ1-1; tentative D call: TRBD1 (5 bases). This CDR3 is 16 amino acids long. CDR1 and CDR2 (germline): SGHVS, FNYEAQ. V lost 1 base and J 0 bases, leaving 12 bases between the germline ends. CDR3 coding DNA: TGTGCCAGCAGCTTAGGTGTCAGGGATGTGAACACTGAAGCTTTCTTT. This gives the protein CASSLGVRDVNTEAFF.

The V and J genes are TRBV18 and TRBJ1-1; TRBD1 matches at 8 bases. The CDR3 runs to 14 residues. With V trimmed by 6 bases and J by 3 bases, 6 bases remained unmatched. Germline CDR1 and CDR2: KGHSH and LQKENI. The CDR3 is CASSRQGRDTEAFF. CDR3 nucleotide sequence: TGTGCCAGCTCGCGACAGGGGAGGGACACTGAAGCTTTCTTT.

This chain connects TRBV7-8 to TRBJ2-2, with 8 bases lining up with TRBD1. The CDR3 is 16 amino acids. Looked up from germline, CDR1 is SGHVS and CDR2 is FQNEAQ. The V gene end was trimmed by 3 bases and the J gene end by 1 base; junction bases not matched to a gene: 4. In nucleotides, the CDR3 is TGTGCCAGCAGCTTCCTCGGACAGGGGAACACCGGGGAGCTGTTTTTT. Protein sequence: CASSFLGQGNTGELFF.

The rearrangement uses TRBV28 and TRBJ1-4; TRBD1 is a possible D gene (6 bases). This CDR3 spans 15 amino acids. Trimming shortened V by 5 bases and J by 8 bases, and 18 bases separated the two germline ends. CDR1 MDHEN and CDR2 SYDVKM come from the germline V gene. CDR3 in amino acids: CASSGQRGAEEKLFF. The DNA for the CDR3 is TGTGCCAGCAGTGGTCAGCGGGGGGCTGAAGAAAAACTGTTTTTT.

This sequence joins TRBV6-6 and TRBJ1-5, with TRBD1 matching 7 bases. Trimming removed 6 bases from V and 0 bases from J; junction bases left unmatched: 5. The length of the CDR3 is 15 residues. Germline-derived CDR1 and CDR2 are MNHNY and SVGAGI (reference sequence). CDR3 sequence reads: CASRKQGNSNQPQHF. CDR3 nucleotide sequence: TGTGCCAGCAGGAAACAGGGGAATAGCAATCAGCCCCAGCATTTT.

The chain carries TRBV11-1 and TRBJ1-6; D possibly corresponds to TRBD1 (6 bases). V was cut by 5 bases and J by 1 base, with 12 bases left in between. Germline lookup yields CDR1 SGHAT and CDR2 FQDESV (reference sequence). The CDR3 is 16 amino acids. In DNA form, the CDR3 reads TGTGCCAGCAGCCAGGGGAAGTGGTCCTATAATTCACCCCTCCACTTT. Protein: CASSQGKWSYNSPLHF.

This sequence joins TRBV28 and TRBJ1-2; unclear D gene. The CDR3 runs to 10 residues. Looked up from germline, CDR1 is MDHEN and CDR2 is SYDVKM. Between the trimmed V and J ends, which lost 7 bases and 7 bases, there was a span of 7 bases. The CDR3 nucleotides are TGTGCCAGCATGTCTTTTGGCTACACCTTC. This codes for CASMSFGYTF.

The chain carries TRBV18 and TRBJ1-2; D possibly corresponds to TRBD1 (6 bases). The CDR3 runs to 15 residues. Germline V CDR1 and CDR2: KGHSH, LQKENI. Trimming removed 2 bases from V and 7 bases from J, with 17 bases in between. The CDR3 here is CASSPETGLAGGYTF. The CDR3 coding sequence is TGTGCCAGCTCACCAGAGACAGGCCTGGCAGGTGGCTACACCTTC. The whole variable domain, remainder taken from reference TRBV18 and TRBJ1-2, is NAGVMQNPRHLVRRRGQEARLRCSPMKGHSHVYWYRQLPEEGLKFMVYLQKENIIDESGMPKERFSAEFPKEGPSILRIQQVVRGDSAAYFCASSPETGLAGGYTFGSGTRLTVV.

The CDR3 region has the DNA TGTGCCAGCAGTGTAACGGGGGGGCCGGGGGCAGATACGCAGTATTTT. It yields the protein CASSVTGGPGADTQYF. This chain uses TRBV25-1 with TRBJ2-3; 8 bases line up with TRBD2. Germline loops: CDR1 MGHDK, CDR2 SYGVNS. The CDR3 contains 16 residues. The V segment lost 4 bases and the J segment 4 bases; nucleotides outside the gene matches: 10.

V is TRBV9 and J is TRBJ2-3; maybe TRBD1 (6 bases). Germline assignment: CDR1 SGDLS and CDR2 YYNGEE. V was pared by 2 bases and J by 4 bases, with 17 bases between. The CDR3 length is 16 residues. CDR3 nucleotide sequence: TGTGCCAGCAGCGTCTTGGGTGACAGGACGGCAGATACGCAGTATTTT. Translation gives CASSVLGDRTADTQYF.

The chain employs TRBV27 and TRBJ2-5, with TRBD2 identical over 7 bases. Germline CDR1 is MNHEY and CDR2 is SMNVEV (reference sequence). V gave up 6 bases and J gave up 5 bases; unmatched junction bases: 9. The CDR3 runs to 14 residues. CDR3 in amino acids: CASRRLASLETQYF. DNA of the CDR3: TGTGCCAGCAGGCGACTAGCATCCTTGGAGACCCAGTACTTC.

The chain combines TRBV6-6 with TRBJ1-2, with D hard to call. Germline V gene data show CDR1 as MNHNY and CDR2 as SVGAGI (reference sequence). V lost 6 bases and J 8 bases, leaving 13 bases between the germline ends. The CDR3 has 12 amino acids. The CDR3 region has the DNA TGTGCCAGCAGCGCGAGCGGTATGGGCTACACCTTC. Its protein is CASSASGMGYTF.

CDR3 region: CASSLWGQGHYGYTF. CDR3 sequence (DNA): TGTGCCAGCAGCTTGTGGGGGCAGGGGCACTATGGCTACACCTTC. The V gene is TRBV5-6, the J gene TRBJ1-2; D may be TRBD1 (6 bases). Germline loops: CDR1 SGHDT, CDR2 YYEEEE. Trimming took off 1 base at V and 3 bases at J, with 13 bases between the two ends. CDR3 size: 15 residues. Combining the CDR3 with reference TRBV5-6 and TRBJ1-2 gives the whole variable domain DAGVTQSPTHLIKTRGQQVTLRCSPKSGHDTVSWYQQALGQGPQFIFQYYEEEERQRGNFPDRFSGHQFPNYSSELNVNALLLGDSALYLCASSLWGQGHYGYTFGSGTRLTVV.

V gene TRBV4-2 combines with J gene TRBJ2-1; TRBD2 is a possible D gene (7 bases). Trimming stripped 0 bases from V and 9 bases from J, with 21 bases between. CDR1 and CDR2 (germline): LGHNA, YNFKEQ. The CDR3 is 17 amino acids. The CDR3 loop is CASSQDRSGGALVEQFF. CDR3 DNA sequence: TGTGCCAGCAGCCAAGATAGAAGTGGGGGGGCCTTAGTTGAGCAGTTCTTC.